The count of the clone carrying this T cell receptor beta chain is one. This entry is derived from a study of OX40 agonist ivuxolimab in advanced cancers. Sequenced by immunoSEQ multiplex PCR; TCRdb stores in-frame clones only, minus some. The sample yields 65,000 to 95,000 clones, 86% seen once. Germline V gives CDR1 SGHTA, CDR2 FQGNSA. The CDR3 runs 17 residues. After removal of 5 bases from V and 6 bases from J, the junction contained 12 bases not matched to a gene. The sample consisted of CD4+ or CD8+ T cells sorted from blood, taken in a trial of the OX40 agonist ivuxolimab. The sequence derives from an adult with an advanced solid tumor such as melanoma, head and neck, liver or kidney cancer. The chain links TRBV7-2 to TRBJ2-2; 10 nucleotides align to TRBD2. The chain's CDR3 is CASSPRRASGSSGELFF. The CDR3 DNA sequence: TGTGCCAGCAGCCCGCGGCGGGCTAGCGGGAGCTCCGGGGAGCTGTTTTTT.